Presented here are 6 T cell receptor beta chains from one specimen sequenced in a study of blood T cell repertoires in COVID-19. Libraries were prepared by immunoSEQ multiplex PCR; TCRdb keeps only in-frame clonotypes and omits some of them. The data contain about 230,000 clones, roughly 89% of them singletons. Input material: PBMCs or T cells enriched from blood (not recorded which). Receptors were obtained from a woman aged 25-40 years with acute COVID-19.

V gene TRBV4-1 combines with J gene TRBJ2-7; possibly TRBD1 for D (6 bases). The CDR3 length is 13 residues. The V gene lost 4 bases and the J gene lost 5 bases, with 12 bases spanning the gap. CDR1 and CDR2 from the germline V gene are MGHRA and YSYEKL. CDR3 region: CASSRVQGNEQYF. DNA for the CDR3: TGCGCCAGCAGCCGGGTACAGGGCAACGAGCAGTACTTC.

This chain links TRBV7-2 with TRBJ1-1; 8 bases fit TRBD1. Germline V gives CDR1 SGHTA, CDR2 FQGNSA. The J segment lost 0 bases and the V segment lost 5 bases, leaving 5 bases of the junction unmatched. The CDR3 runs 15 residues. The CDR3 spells CASSQRTGLNTEAFF. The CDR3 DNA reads TGTGCCAGCAGCCAGAGGACAGGGTTGAACACTGAAGCTTTCTTT.

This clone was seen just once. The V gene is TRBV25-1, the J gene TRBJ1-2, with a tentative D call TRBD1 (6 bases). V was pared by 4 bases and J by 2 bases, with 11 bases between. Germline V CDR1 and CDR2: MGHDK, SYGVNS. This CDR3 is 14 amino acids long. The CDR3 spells CASSAPDRNYGYTF. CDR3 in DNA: TGTGCCAGCAGTGCACCAGACAGGAACTATGGCTACACCTTC.

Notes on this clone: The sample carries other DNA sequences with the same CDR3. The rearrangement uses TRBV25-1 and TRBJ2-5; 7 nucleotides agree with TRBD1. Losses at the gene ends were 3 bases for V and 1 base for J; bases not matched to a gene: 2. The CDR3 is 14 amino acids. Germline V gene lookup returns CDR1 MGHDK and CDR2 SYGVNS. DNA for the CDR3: TGTGCCAGCAGTGAGAGACAGGGCCAAGAGACCCAGTACTTC. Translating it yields CASSERQGQETQYF.

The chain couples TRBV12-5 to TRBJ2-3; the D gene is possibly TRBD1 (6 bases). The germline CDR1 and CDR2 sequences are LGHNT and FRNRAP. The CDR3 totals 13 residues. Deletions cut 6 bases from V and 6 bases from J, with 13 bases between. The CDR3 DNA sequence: TGTGCTAGTGGCAACACAGGGTTGGATACGCAGTATTTT. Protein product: CASGNTGLDTQYF.

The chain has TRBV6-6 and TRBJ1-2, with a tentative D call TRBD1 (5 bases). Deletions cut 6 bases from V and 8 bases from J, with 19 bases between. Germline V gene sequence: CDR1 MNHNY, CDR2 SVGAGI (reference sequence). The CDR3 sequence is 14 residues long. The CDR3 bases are TGTGCCAGCAGCCGCCCGGAGGGGACTGTGGGCTACACCTTC. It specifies CASSRPEGTVGYTF.